The sequence of this T cell receptor (beta chain) was determined in a study of blood T cell repertoires in COVID-19 (TCRdb year 2020). Background on the whole study: Samples from collaborators originated in the United States, Italy and Spain and spanned both the acute and convalescent phases of COVID-19. Where available, HLA class I and class II types were obtained from metadata supplied by the sample provider rather than from assay-based typing. The dataset comprised deeply sampled blood TCRbeta repertoires from subjects exposed to, actively infected with, or recovered from COVID-19. The sample metadata nearly always contained a de-identified subject ID, COVID-19 status, age in years and sex. The prospective study material was composed of cDNA or gDNA derived from T cells, B-cell-depleted T cells, or PBMCs. Samples came from the ongoing ImmuneRACE study (first 160 participants) plus 1,254 subjects from 6 global collaborators. The repertoires were made available in a free public database intended to serve as a resource for research on the immune response to SARS-CoV-2. What the study reported, not specific to this receptor: How much clinical and demographic metadata was included differed by source and by participant, and the metadata was provided uncurated.

Participants in the prospective study were enrolled through a virtual design, were aged roughly 18 to 90 years, and lived in roughly 24 United States geographic areas. In the prospective study, participants were assigned to cohorts based on the clinical history participants reported in a screening survey and a study questionnaire. Recovered participants in ImmuneRACE Cohort 3 were defined by two consecutive negative NP/OP PCR tests, clearance by a healthcare professional, or resolution of symptoms. Each participant in the prospective study had whole blood, serum and a nasopharyngeal or oropharyngeal swab collected by mobile phlebotomists. Prospective study participants could optionally give additional blood draws and questionnaires over an approximately 2-month period. Prospective study blood samples were shipped either frozen or at room temperature before DNA extraction. To note about this clone: Its recognized antigen is unknown. Base qualities are not recorded, but no much larger clone differs from it by a single base.

TCRbeta CDR3 regions were amplified from genomic DNA by means of the immunoSEQ Assay, a bias-controlled multiplex PCR. The source study handled its data this way. Within the assay, amplification of reference gene primers was used to estimate how many nucleated cells each sample contained. Sequence reads were collapsed and filtered to measure the absolute abundance of every unique TCRbeta CDR3 rearrangement. For each sample, productive Simpson clonality was calculated as the square root of Simpson's diversity index over productive rearrangements. What TCRdb holds here is the immuneACCESS table cut down to in-frame rearrangements. Part of the clones is not present; checked against another copy, under half of the missing clones reflect an unresolved V gene, and the others are unexplained. That table is the source of V, J and clone size, and D and trimming were worked out from the DNA. The sample table shows approximately 440,000 clones, and around 91% are seen once. The ten biggest clones cover 0.55% to 0.75% of the sample.

Sequences were obtained from PBMCs or T cells enriched from blood (not recorded which). This sequence was found in a man aged 18 to 30 who had recovered from COVID-19.

The bases are TGTGCCAGCAGTCAGGACAGGGCCACCTATAATTCACCCCTCCACTTT. This encodes CASSQDRATYNSPLHF. Here the chain combines TRBV2 and TRBJ1-6; 8 bases in between match TRBD1. The germline V gene provides CDR1 SNHLY and CDR2 FYNNEI. At the junction V is shortened by 5 bases and J by 2 bases; bases outside the gene matches: 5. There are 16 amino acids in the CDR3, from cysteine to phenylalanine inclusive. Just the 48-base CDR3 DNA is kept, in frame starting at base 1. The CDR3, completed at both ends by the reference TRBV2 and TRBJ1-6 genes, gives the full variable domain EPEVTQTPSHQVTQMGQEVILRCVPISNHLYFYWYRQILGQKVEFLVSFYNNEISEKSEIFDDQFSVERPDGSNFTLKIRSTKLEDSAMYFCASSQDRATYNSPLHFGNGTRLTVT.